This T cell receptor beta chain was sequenced in a study of blood T cell repertoires in COVID-19. The CDR3 sequence is 14 residues long. V shed 6 bases, J shed 6 bases, and the junction held 6 bases outside the gene matches. From germline, CDR1 is MNHEY and CDR2 SVGAGI. Original analysis: Reference gene primer amplification gave estimated nucleated cell counts. The assay was immunoSEQ multiplex PCR, and TCRdb's table has in-frame clones only and misses some. V and J calls and clone size are those listed in that table; D and trimming were worked out from the DNA. This repertoire shows 150,000 or so clones, about nine tenths found once; its top ten account for about 2.3%.

Sequences were obtained from peripheral blood. The chain links TRBV6-5 to TRBJ1-1; 11 nucleotides match TRBD1. This TCR was sampled from a human donor in a cohort sampled during active COVID-19. The chain's CDR3 is CASRWDRGAAEAFF. In DNA form, the CDR3 reads TGTGCCAGCAGATGGGACAGGGGGGCCGCTGAAGCTTTCTTT.